The table lists the clone carrying this TCR beta chain with a few counts. Its antigen is undetermined. Germline CDR1 SGHKS, CDR2 YYEKEE (reference sequence). Trimming shortened V by 3 bases and J by 7 bases, and 11 bases separated the two germline ends. The CDR3 totals 14 residues. MiXCR, run by TCRdb on the 5' RACE reads, gives a single entry per CDR3 protein. The table shows about 350,000 distinct CDR3 sequences, with roughly 8.3% occurring only once. This entry is derived from a study of T cells after yellow fever vaccination. Overall study context: SMART-Seq v4 Ultra Low Input prepared libraries from low-cell fractions. General study points: Primary-vaccination clones mostly resurfaced post-booster (around 95% CD4, approximately 90% CD8). Clonotypes found in both CD4 and CD8 compartments made up a small share.

This clonotype originated in a man aged 18 to 29 who received the YFV17D yellow fever vaccine. Sequenced here: PBMCs, sampled 35 to 50 days after the first yellow fever vaccination. The gene calls are TRBV5-5 and TRBJ1-6; D might be TRBD1 (6 bases). CDR3 bases: TGTGCCAGCAGCTCCCAGACAGGCAATTCACCCCTCCACTTT. Residues: CASSSQTGNSPLHF.